The 17 T cell receptor beta chains below come from one sample, sequenced in a study of beta chain features in type 1 diabetes. Whole-study findings and limits: Researchers report that Type 1 diabetes patients had moderately but significantly shorter TCRB CDR3s across all four CD4+ subsets.

No antigens are known for them. Sequenced material consisted of expressed TCRB transcripts (all of the isolated RNA was reverse transcribed). Clones were sequenced by immunoSEQ multiplex PCR, and TCRdb holds only the in-frame ones, with some missing. The sample carries 640,000 or so clones, around 15% recorded once. The specimen was naive CD4+ T cells from blood. These receptors were taken from a man aged 18 to 30 with type 1 diabetes.

This clone appeared a few times. CDR3 residues: CAWSQIPQGSEAFF. The DNA for the CDR3 is TGTGCCTGGAGTCAGATTCCACAGGGCAGTGAAGCTTTCTTT. V and J are TRBV30 and TRBJ1-1; D perhaps matches TRBD1 (6 bases). V lost 2 bases and J 7 bases, leaving 17 bases between the germline ends. CDR1 and CDR2 from the germline V gene are GTSNPN and SVGIG (reference sequence). This CDR3 spans 14 amino acids.

This clone was observed a few times. The chain links TRBV7-9 to TRBJ1-5, with D hard to call. This CDR3 spans 14 amino acids. V lost 9 bases, J lost 1 base, and 13 bases lay in between. Germline V CDR1 and CDR2: SEHNR, FQNEAQ (reference sequence). The CDR3 DNA is TGTGCCAGTAGCCCAACAGTGAGCAATCAGCCCCAGCATTTT. This translates into CASSPTVSNQPQHF.

The sample holds a few counts of this clone. This chain joins TRBV28 and TRBJ2-7; D not resolved. V was trimmed by 7 bases and J by 3 bases, leaving 16 bases between them. The CDR3 loop spans 14 amino acids. The germline V gene has CDR1 MDHEN and CDR2 SYDVKM. CDR3 in amino acids: CASTIQTTNYEQYF. CDR3 nucleotide sequence: TGTGCCAGCACTATTCAAACAACCAACTACGAGCAGTACTTC. The full variable domain, rest sourced from reference TRBV28 and TRBJ2-7, is DVKVTQSSRYLVKRTGEKVFLECVQDMDHENMFWYRQDPGLGLRLIYFSYDVKMKEKGDIPEGYSVSREKKERFSLILESASTNQTSMYLCASTIQTTNYEQYFGPGTRLTVT.

This clone was found a few times. The gene calls are TRBV27 and TRBJ1-6; tentative D call: TRBD1 (5 bases). Germline values: CDR1 MNHEY, CDR2 SMNVEV (reference sequence). The CDR3 length is 16 residues. Trimming took off 0 bases at V and 8 bases at J, with 14 bases between the two ends. The CDR3 region is CASSLSRRGSDSPLHF. The CDR3 region has the DNA TGTGCCAGCAGTTTATCACGGCGGGGGAGCGATTCACCCCTCCACTTT.

The chain joins TRBV10-3 to TRBJ2-5; 7 positions match TRBD1. This CDR3 region has 14 residues. Germline V gene sequence: CDR1 ENHRY, CDR2 SYGVKD. V trimming: 4 bases; J trimming: 2 bases; junction bases outside the gene matches: 4. The CDR3: CAISAQGPQETQYF. The CDR3 DNA reads as TGTGCCATCAGTGCACAGGGGCCGCAAGAGACCCAGTACTTC.

This clone was seen a handful of times. CDR3 in amino acids: CASRLDSSYNSPLHF. In DNA form, the CDR3 reads TGTGCCAGCAGACTCGACAGCTCCTATAATTCACCCCTCCACTTT. The genes are TRBV5-8 and TRBJ1-6; D is perhaps TRBD1 (5 bases). Trimming left V 5 bases short and J 0 bases short, with 9 bases between. This CDR3 has 15 residues. CDR1 is SGHTS and CDR2 is YDEGEE in the germline V gene.

This clone was seen a handful of times. The chain couples TRBV7-2 to TRBJ2-4, with 10 bases lining up with TRBD2. V trimming: 6 bases; J trimming: 1 base; junction bases outside the gene matches: 6. Germline-derived CDR1 and CDR2 are SGHTA and FQGNSA. CDR3 size: 16 residues. This CDR3 reads CASRQSGGAAKNIQYF. CDR3 in DNA: TGTGCCAGCAGACAAAGCGGGGGGGCCGCCAAAAACATTCAGTACTTC.

This clone occurred a few times. V usage is TRBV19 and J usage is TRBJ1-2; 10 nucleotides match TRBD1. CDR1 LNHDA and CDR2 SQIVND come from the germline V gene (reference sequence). This CDR3 contains 16 residues. The V gene end was trimmed by 3 bases and the J gene end by 0 bases; junction bases not matched to a gene: 4. CDR3 amino acids: CASSIGTGATNYGYTF. The CDR3 DNA reads as TGTGCCAGTAGTATCGGGACAGGGGCGACTAACTATGGCTACACCTTC.

The sample holds a few counts of this clone. The CDR3 nucleotides are TGTGCCAGTAGTATCATGGTAACTAGCGCGAGCACCGGGGAGCTGTTTTTT. Translated, it gives CASSIMVTSASTGELFF. The rearrangement links TRBV19 to TRBJ2-2, with 7 bases matching TRBD2. Germline V gene lookup returns CDR1 LNHDA and CDR2 SQIVND (reference sequence). V was clipped by 3 bases and J by 4 bases; unmatched bases: 11. The CDR3 consists of 17 residues.

There are a few counts of this clone. This rearrangement joins TRBV6-6 to TRBJ2-1; D uncertain. Trimming stripped 8 bases from V and 0 bases from J, with 8 bases between. The germline V gene has CDR1 MNHNY and CDR2 SVGAGI (reference sequence). This CDR3 has 13 amino acids. CDR3 in amino acids: CASRSFSYNEQFF. CDR3 DNA: TGTGCCAGCCGGAGCTTCTCCTACAATGAGCAGTTCTTC.

The table lists this clone with a few counts. The V call is TRBV30, the J call TRBJ2-7; D uncertain. With 4 bases removed from V and 3 bases from J, the gap between germline ends came to 10 bases. Per the germline V gene, CDR1 is GTSNPN and CDR2 is SVGIG (reference sequence). This CDR3 region has 12 residues. The CDR3 is CAWTSDIYEQYF. CDR3 nucleotides: TGTGCCTGGACCAGCGACATCTACGAGCAGTACTTC. The entire variable domain, with the rest obtained from reference TRBV30 and TRBJ2-7, is as follows: SQTIHQWPATLVQPVGSPLSLECTVEGTSNPNLYWYRQAAGRGLQLLFYSVGIGQISSEVPQNLSASRPQDRQFILSSKKLLLSDSGFYLCAWTSDIYEQYFGPGTRLTVT.

The chain joins TRBV7-6 to TRBJ2-2; D not certain. The CDR3 runs 14 residues. Trimming stripped 1 base from V and 6 bases from J, with 9 bases between. Per germline, CDR1 SGHVS and CDR2 FNYEAQ. The CDR3 protein is CASSLGLQPGELFF. In DNA form, the CDR3 reads TGTGCCAGCAGCTTAGGTCTCCAGCCCGGGGAGCTGTTTTTT.

This clone has only a few counts. This chain uses TRBV5-8 with TRBJ1-1, with D uncertain. Germline V lookup: CDR1 SGHTS, CDR2 YDEGEE. The CDR3 contains 16 residues. The V gene lost 4 bases and the J gene lost 1 base, with 17 bases spanning the gap. In nucleotides, the CDR3 is TGTGCCAGCAGCGTAGATGCGGGCCGAAGGAACACTGAAGCTTTCTTT. Protein product: CASSVDAGRRNTEAFF.

This clone turned up a few times. This chain connects TRBV2 to TRBJ2-1, with D maybe TRBD1 (6 bases). Per the germline V gene, CDR1 is SNHLY and CDR2 is FYNNEI. The CDR3 is 14 residues long. V was pared by 8 bases and J by 1 base, with 12 bases between. This chain's CDR3 is CASSGTPSYNEQFF. For the CDR3, the DNA is TGTGCCAGCTCCGGGACACCATCCTACAATGAGCAGTTCTTC.

This clone has just a few counts. V usage is TRBV9 and J usage is TRBJ2-2; 9 nucleotides line up with TRBD1. The V segment lost 3 bases and the J segment 1 base; nucleotides outside the gene matches: 4. This CDR3 comprises 16 residues. Germline V CDR1 and CDR2: SGDLS, YYNGEE. CDR3 bases: TGTGCCAGCAGCGGACCGGGACAGGGGAACACCGGGGAGCTGTTTTTT. Protein sequence: CASSGPGQGNTGELFF.

This rearrangement joins TRBV2 to TRBJ2-6, with D possibly matching TRBD2 (6 bases). Germline CDR1 reads SNHLY; CDR2 reads FYNNEI. V was trimmed by 7 bases and J by 0 bases, leaving 10 bases between them. This CDR3 region has 15 residues. The CDR3 loop reads CASTGSVSGANVLTF. In DNA, the CDR3 is TGTGCCAGCACCGGGAGTGTCTCTGGGGCCAACGTCCTGACTTTC.

This clone was recorded a few times. The genes are TRBV7-9 and TRBJ2-3; D gene unclear. CDR1 and CDR2 from the germline V gene are SEHNR and FQNEAQ (reference sequence). This CDR3 is 17 amino acids long. V was pared by 8 bases and J by 0 bases, with 21 bases between. The CDR3 sequence is CASPTPEGATSTDTQYF. The CDR3 nucleotides are TGTGCCAGCCCAACTCCGGAAGGCGCGACTAGCACAGATACGCAGTATTTT. Complete variable domain (other parts from reference TRBV7-9 and TRBJ2-3): DTGVSQNPRHKITKRGQNVTFRCDPISEHNRLYWYRQTLGQGPEFLTYFQNEAQLEKSRLLSDRFSAERPKGSFSTLEIQRTEQGDSAMYLCASPTPEGATSTDTQYFGPGTRLTVL.